Here is one T cell receptor beta chain with its context. Only in-frame clones appear in the TCRdb table, and some are missing; sequencing was by immunoSEQ multiplex PCR. The sample has 140,000 or so clones, approximately 90% seen once. The data were obtained in a study of T cell responses to AZD1222 COVID-19 vaccine. The material sequenced was peripheral blood, taken 28 days after the second AZD1222 dose. This clonotype was obtained from an adult who received the AZD1222 COVID-19 vaccine.

The CDR3 DNA is TGTGCAAGTCGCCTCAGAACCGGGACCCCAGTCTCTGGAAACACCATATATTTT. This codes for CASRLRTGTPVSGNTIYF. The chain recombines TRBV12-2 with TRBJ1-3. TRBV12-2 is noted as a pseudogene. This CDR3 is 18 amino acids long.